What follows describes a single T cell receptor (beta chain). Antigen specificity is unknown. The data derive from a study of cytomegalovirus exposure and HLA in healthy donors. In germline, CDR1 is SGDLS, CDR2 YYNGEE. The V and J ends lost 3 bases and 5 bases, in that order; junction bases with no gene match: 7. The length of the CDR3 is 16 residues. Researchers ran the PCR with 60 Vbeta and 13 Jbeta primers. In the original analysis: Counted up in a later analysis, unique TCR beta chains came to about 80 million, with around 10 million shared. Profiling relied on immunoSEQ multiplex PCR, and the TCRdb table lists in-frame clones only, not all of them. V and J calls plus clone size are reproduced from that table; the DNA served to infer D and trimming. The sample lists 95,000 to 150,000 clones, 75% to 90% occurring once. Study results and caveats: Per a later analysis, HLA-associated TCR beta chains showed more clonal expansion than other, equally common TCR beta chains. Reports state that TCR beta sequences accurately predicted most subjects' HLA-A and HLA-B alleles. Sequencing likely caused a cluster of highly shared sequence variants.

Specimen: PBMCs. V usage is TRBV9 and J usage is TRBJ1-4; 10 bases fit TRBD1. This clonotype was obtained from a man younger than 40 in good health and CMV-seronegative. This CDR3 reads CASSATGGAGNEKLFF. The CDR3 bases are TGTGCCAGCAGCGCGACAGGGGGCGCGGGAAATGAAAAACTGTTTTTT. Looking up the rest from reference TRBV9 and TRBJ1-4 gives the full variable domain: DSGVTQTPKHLITATGQRVTLRCSPRSGDLSVYWYQQSLDQGLQFLIQYYNGEERAKGNILERFSAQQFPDLHSELNLSSLELGDSALYFCASSATGGAGNEKLFFGSGTQLSVL.